This T cell receptor beta chain emerged from a study of OX40 agonist ivuxolimab in advanced cancers. Overall study context: Six ivuxolimab dose levels, 0.01 to 10 mg/kg, were given intravenously every 2 weeks. Overall study findings and caveats: CD4+ and CD8+ blood T cells expanded clonally by week 6 at 0.1 to 3.0 mg/kg. Not determined was the antigen specificity of the expanded peripheral T cells.

In regard to this clone: Antigen: not known.

Libraries were prepared by immunoSEQ multiplex PCR; TCRdb keeps only in-frame clonotypes and omits some of them. The profile shows 25,000 to 30,000 clones, 75% to 90% of them singletons. Blood got drawn at baseline, again on cycle 4 day 1, and then on cycle 7 day 1. This TCR came from an adult with an advanced solid tumor such as melanoma, head and neck, liver or kidney cancer. Source: CD4+ or CD8+ T cells sorted from blood, taken in a trial of the OX40 agonist ivuxolimab.

The CDR3 DNA follows: TGTGCCACCAGCAGAGCTTATGACGAGCAGTACTTC. It encodes CATSRAYDEQYF. V usage is TRBV15 and J usage is TRBJ2-5; no reliable D call. The tail of the sequence fits TRBJ2-7 better, so the J call may be wrong. The CDR3 has 12 residues. Germline V lookup: CDR1 LNHNV, CDR2 YYDKDF (reference sequence).